This T cell receptor beta chain was sequenced for a study of vaccination and CD4 T cells after COVID-19. About the research overall: Diagnosis preceded the drawing of post-COVID samples by a median about 100 days (range 35 to 161).

Once obtained from cultured CD4+ T cells, the DNA was sequenced using the Oncomine TCR Beta short-read assay. Cultured CD4+ T cells yielded the extracted genomic DNA. TCRdb itself ran the PCR reads through MiXCR, one entry per CDR3 protein. This sample has some 7,700 distinct CDR3 sequences; about 59% occur once, and the top ten carry 15% to 20%. Treatment defined: roughly 11-day PBMC culture with coronavirus spike peptide pools or control peptides (ViraFEST assay). Germline trimming cut 2 bases from V and 3 bases from J; bases unmatched to any gene: 5. The CDR3 runs 15 residues. From germline, CDR1 is WNHNN and CDR2 SYGVQD (reference sequence). Regarding this clonotype: Its target is unknown.

The rearrangement uses TRBV10-1 and TRBJ2-7; 9 positions agree with TRBD1. The source of this sequence is a human donor with COVID-19. Specimen: cultured CD4+ T cells from blood, collected after SARS-CoV-2 vaccination. The CDR3 sequence is CASSEQGTGIYEQYF. For the CDR3, the DNA is TGCGCCAGCAGTGAGCAGGGGACAGGGATCTACGAGCAGTACTTC.